The clone carrying this T cell receptor beta chain was found once. This record comes from a study of technical replicates of blood from a handful of donors. Measured with immunoSEQ multiplex PCR; TCRdb has only the in-frame clones, and not every one. The data contain around 76,000 clones, roughly 90% of them seen just once; the ten biggest clones take up 0.2% to 0.3%. The ends were cut back, 1 base at V and 4 bases at J, with 8 bases in the middle. This CDR3 is built from 14 residues. The germline gives CDR1 SGHRS, CDR2 YFSETQ. This clonotype was sampled from a human donor in good health. Sequencing was carried out using T cells isolated from PBMCs. J is TRBJ1-4 and V is TRBV5-1; D may be TRBD1 (5 bases). The CDR3 DNA reads as TGCGCCAGCAGCTTGCGGCAGGGTAATGAAAAACTGTTTTTT. Protein: CASSLRQGNEKLFF.